This T cell receptor (beta chain) originates from a study of blood T cell repertoires in COVID-19. For the study at large: The origin of the acute and convalescent COVID-19 samples was the United States, Italy and Spain. Sources were T cells, B-cell-depleted T cells, or PBMCs; the material itself was cDNA or gDNA.

Authors' methods: Amplification with reference gene primers provided the estimates of nucleated cell counts. Sequenced by immunoSEQ multiplex PCR; TCRdb stores in-frame clones only, minus some. That table supplies the V and J calls and clone size; D and trimming were determined from the DNA. The table has about 47,000 clones, around 86% seen once. CDR1 is MNHNY and CDR2 is SVGAGI in the germline V gene (reference sequence). The CDR3 runs to 12 residues. The V gene end was trimmed by 11 bases and the J gene end by 3 bases; junction bases not matched to a gene: 7. The sequencing sample was made of peripheral blood. The chain has TRBV6-6 and TRBJ2-7; 7 positions agree with TRBD2. The sequence came from a human donor with acute or convalescent COVID-19. The donor label of this sample is uncertain. The CDR3 region is CAAGASGYEQYF. The CDR3 nucleotides read TGTGCCGCTGGGGCTAGCGGCTACGAGCAGTACTTC.